This entry is about one T cell receptor beta chain. The antigen remains undetermined. The data stem from a study of T cell responses to AZD1222 COVID-19 vaccine. Study-level findings and limits: Nearly half of spike-specific TCRs reportedly target unmutated variant regions.

Profiled with immunoSEQ multiplex PCR; TCRdb holds only in-frame clones, not every one. The data show approximately 200,000 clones, 87% seen once. The CDR3 spans 15 residues. Germline assignment: CDR1 LNHDA and CDR2 SQIVND (reference sequence). V gave up 8 bases and J gave up 6 bases; unmatched junction bases: 13. The sequence was obtained from an adult in good health. The rearrangement uses TRBV19 and TRBJ2-7; TRBD1 matches 10 bases. Sequencing was performed on peripheral blood, taken on day 0 of MenACWY control vaccination. The CDR3 nucleotides are TGTGCCAGTCCCCGCGGCCGGGACAGGGGAGGCGAGCAGTACTTC. Its translation: CASPRGRDRGGEQYF.